This TCR beta chain was sequenced during a study of regulatory and conventional T cells in RAG deficiency. The sorted regulatory T cells were CD4+, CD25-high and CD127-low, with genomic DNA sequenced. Overall study results and limits: RAG-deficient patients showed markedly lower Shannon entropy and higher Simpson indices than control T-cell subsets. Omenn syndrome and CID/AS patients had about 110-fold fewer unique Treg TCR beta sequences, versus around 9.8-fold elsewhere. In Omenn syndrome, Treg and Tconv repertoires overlapped >85%.

With regard to this clone: Antigen specificity is unknown.

Per germline, CDR1 DFQATT and CDR2 SNEGSKA (reference sequence). This CDR3 comprises 11 residues. V was pared by 6 bases and J by 7 bases, with 10 bases between. Repertoires were generated with immunoSEQ multiplex PCR, while TCRdb's copy carries only in-frame clones and drops some. The sample has roughly 20,000 clones, approximately 86% seen once. The sample was also reused in another study, on regulatory T cells. This second study says: Amplification used 52 TRBV primers and 13 TRBJ primers. In patients, unique TRB V-J pairs were restricted and V/J usage skewed, especially in Tregs.

Sequenced material: Tregs sorted from blood. The clonotype comes from a human donor in good health. The chain links TRBV20-1 to TRBJ2-1; D is perhaps TRBD1 or TRBD2 (5 bases each). CDR3 DNA: TGCAGTGCCCGGGGCGGGAATGAGCAGTTCTTC. Translating it yields CSARGGNEQFF.